A selection of T cell receptor beta chains follows, all from one sample in a study of cytomegalovirus exposure and HLA in healthy donors. TCRdb's copy holds only in-frame clones and misses some; the assay was immunoSEQ multiplex PCR. The data contain some 120,000 clones, more than 65% of them singletons. Source material: PBMCs. The receptors were gathered from a woman in her twenties or thirties in good health and CMV-seronegative. Each CDR3 is given with its conserved first and last residue. A D gene is named only where the DNA matches it firmly. Size is stated for part of the rows, as once, few or many counts, or as a class when the clone is expanded.

J,D,V,size,CDR3,DNA
TRBJ1-3,TRBD1,TRBV7-2,-,CASSADRASGNTIYF,TGTGCCAGCAGCGCCGACAGGGCGAGTGGAAACACCATATATTTT
TRBJ1-5,TRBD1,TRBV2,-,CASSAGTGGLKRGANQPQHF,TGTGCCAGCAGTGCGGGGACAGGGGGCTTAAAAAGAGGGGCCAATCAGCCCCAGCATTTT
TRBJ2-5,TRBD2,TRBV5-1,-,CASSSLAGGRTETQYF,TGCGCCAGCAGCTCCCTAGCGGGAGGGCGGACAGAGACCCAGTACTTC
TRBJ2-7,TRBD2,TRBV5-1,many,CASSTAVKRGREGQYF,TGCGCCAGCAGCACCGCTGTTAAGCGCGGGAGGGAGGGGCAGTACTTC
TRBJ1-4,TRBD1,TRBV10-3,-,CAISRTGEVANEKLFF,TGTGCCATCAGTCGGACAGGGGAAGTTGCTAATGAAAAACTGTTTTTT
TRBJ2-2,TRBD1,TRBV29-1,-,CSVPGQGNTGELFF,TGCAGCGTCCCGGGACAGGGCAACACCGGGGAGCTGTTTTTT
TRBJ2-7,TRBD1,TRBV5-4,-,CASSWGGDRGSYEQYF,TGTGCCAGCAGCTGGGGGGGGGACAGGGGATCCTACGAGCAGTACTTC
TRBJ1-5,-,TRBV18,-,CASSPTQVLDQPQHF,TGTGCCAGCTCACCAACACAGGTTTTGGATCAGCCCCAGCATTTT
TRBJ1-1,TRBD1,TRBV7-8,-,CASSRTGRVDTEAFF,TGTGCCAGCAGCCGGACAGGTCGGGTGGACACTGAAGCTTTCTTT
TRBJ1-1,-,TRBV2,-,CASRDLRGWTEAFF,TGTGCCAGCAGAGACCTCAGGGGCTGGACTGAAGCTTTCTTT
TRBJ2-2,-,TRBV5-6,-,CASSSMNTGELFF,TGTGCCAGCAGCTCTATGAACACCGGGGAGCTGTTTTTT
TRBJ2-1,-,TRBV27,-,CARPQIVSYNEQFF,TGTGCCAGACCCCAAATAGTCTCCTACAATGAGCAGTTCTTC
TRBJ1-2,TRBD1,TRBV30,-,CAWGGDRMNYGYTF,TGTGCCTGGGGGGGGGACAGGATGAACTATGGCTACACCTTC
TRBJ1-1,TRBD1,TRBV19,-,CASSSGTGAVSTEAFF,TGTGCCAGTAGTTCTGGGACAGGGGCGGTAAGCACTGAAGCTTTCTTT
TRBJ1-1,-,TRBV30,-,CAWIQEGNTEAFF,TGTGCCTGGATTCAGGAGGGTAACACTGAAGCTTTCTTT
TRBJ2-7,TRBD1,TRBV29-1,-,CSVGGQGPLGEQYF,TGCAGCGTAGGTGGACAGGGACCACTCGGTGAGCAGTACTTC
TRBJ2-7,TRBD1,TRBV4-3,-,CASSQGRDRAEQYF,TGCGCCAGCAGCCAAGGCCGGGACAGGGCCGAGCAGTACTTC
TRBJ1-2,TRBD1,TRBV7-9,-,CASRGQGGYGYTF,TGTGCCAGCAGAGGACAGGGTGGCTATGGCTACACCTTC
TRBJ1-2,-,TRBV5-6,-,CASSTGPGSYGYTF,TGTGCCAGCAGCACCGGGCCGGGAAGCTATGGCTACACCTTC
TRBJ2-7,-,TRBV6-1,-,CASSELQGGSYEQYF,TGTGCCAGCAGTGAATTGCAGGGGGGCTCCTACGAGCAGTACTTC
TRBJ1-3,-,TRBV2,-,CASSRTEFSGNTIYF,TGTGCCAGCAGTAGGACAGAATTCTCTGGAAACACCATATATTTT
TRBJ1-2,-,TRBV27,few,CASRSGGTGYTF,TGTGCCAGCAGGTCCGGAGGGACTGGCTACACCTTC
TRBJ2-1,TRBD1,TRBV6-5,-,CASRTGTELNEQFF,TGTGCCAGCAGAACCGGGACAGAACTCAATGAGCAGTTCTTC
TRBJ1-1,-,TRBV6-6,-,CASGVRSTEAFF,TGTGCCTCCGGAGTCAGATCCACTGAAGCTTTCTTT
TRBJ1-1,-,TRBV19,few,CASSIPGTWKAVMAFF,TGTGCCAGTAGTATCCCCGGGACATGGAAGGCTGTCATGGCTTTCTTT
TRBJ1-2,TRBD1,TRBV11-2,few,CASSSQGATIDGYTF,TGTGCCAGCAGCTCCCAGGGGGCGACGATAGATGGCTACACCTTC
TRBJ1-4,-,TRBV2,-,CAIVTPNEKLFF,TGTGCCATAGTTACTCCTAATGAAAAACTGTTTTTT
TRBJ1-5,-,TRBV2,-,CASSDRTVNQPQHF,TGTGCCAGCAGTGACCGGACAGTCAATCAGCCCCAGCATTTT
TRBJ1-5,-,TRBV4-2,few,CASSQDGTVNQPQHF,TGTGCCAGCAGCCAAGATGGAACAGTTAATCAGCCCCAGCATTTT
TRBJ1-2,TRBD1,TRBV5-1,-,CASSLELGVTGESGYTF,TGCGCCAGCAGCTTGGAGTTGGGGGTTACAGGGGAGAGCGGCTACACCTTC
TRBJ1-6,TRBD1,TRBV6-5,-,CASRVTGGHNSPLHF,TGTGCCAGCAGGGTGACAGGGGGCCATAATTCACCCCTCCACTTT
TRBJ1-2,TRBD1,TRBV27,-,CASSLSQDRACGYTF,TGTGCCAGCAGTTTATCGCAGGACAGGGCGTGTGGCTACACCTTC
TRBJ2-2,TRBD2,TRBV4-2,-,CASSQEVASGVTGELFF,TGTGCCAGCAGCCAAGAAGTCGCTAGCGGGGTCACCGGGGAGCTGTTTTTT